These 24 T cell receptor beta chains were sequenced from one sample in a study of T cells after yellow fever vaccination. One entry per CDR3 protein results from TCRdb running MiXCR on the 5' RACE reads. The table records a few hundred thousand distinct CDR3 sequences, around 4.4% of them present only once. The sequencing used PBMCs, collected 15 days after the yellow fever booster vaccination. The receptors stem from a young man who received the YFV17D yellow fever vaccine.

This clonotype was detected only a few times. This chain uses TRBV12-3 or TRBV12-4 with TRBJ1-6; D remains unclear. The V end was cut by 6 bases, the J end by 12 bases, with 12 bases between. CDR3 length: 12 amino acids. In nucleotides, the CDR3 is TGTGCCAGCAGCCGCCGTCGAGAACCCCTCCACTTT. Amino acid sequence: CASSRRREPLHF.

This clonotype has ten or more counts. The chain is built from TRBV5-6 and TRBJ2-1; tentatively, D is TRBD2 (6 bases). The CDR3 covers 15 residues. Trimming removed 4 bases at V and 3 bases at J, with 14 bases between. CDR1 is SGHDT, CDR2 YYEEEE, per germline. CDR3 protein: CASSQGLNVYNEQFF. Written as DNA, the CDR3 is TGTGCCAGCAGCCAGGGACTGAATGTCTACAATGAGCAGTTCTTC.

The chain links TRBV4-1 to TRBJ2-1; 9 positions match TRBD1. The trim removed 4 bases at V and 4 bases at J, leaving 8 bases unmatched. The length of the CDR3 is 16 residues. Germline-derived CDR1 and CDR2 are MGHRA and YSYEKL. The CDR3 region has the DNA TGCGCCAGCAGCCGAGTTACAGGGGGCGCGTACAATGAGCAGTTCTTC. Translating gives CASSRVTGGAYNEQFF.

This clonotype appeared many times. In DNA, the CDR3 is TGTGCCAGCAGCCCCGGGACTAGCGGGGTCTACGAGCAGTACTTC. As protein: CASSPGTSGVYEQYF. This rearrangement joins TRBV7-3 to TRBJ2-7; TRBD2 matches at 13 bases. Unmatched junction bases numbered 4, after V lost 5 bases and J lost 3 bases. Germline assignment: CDR1 SGHTA and CDR2 FQGTGA. The CDR3 consists of 15 residues.

The chain is built from TRBV5-1 and TRBJ2-5; tentative D call: TRBD2 (6 bases). V was shortened by 1 base and J by 2 bases, with 12 bases between the two germline ends. Germline loops: CDR1 SGHRS, CDR2 YFSETQ. The CDR3 is 15 residues long. The DNA of the CDR3 is TGCGCCAGCAGCTTGACCCGGGGGTCACAAGAGACCCAGTACTTC. Amino acids: CASSLTRGSQETQYF.

Many counts were recorded for this clonotype. The chain links TRBV9 to TRBJ2-1, with D perhaps matching TRBD1 (5 bases). The V gene lost 3 bases and the J gene lost 10 bases, with 8 bases spanning the gap. CDR3 length equals 11 residues. Per the germline V gene, CDR1 is SGDLS and CDR2 is YYNGEE. DNA for the CDR3: TGTGCCAGCAGCGATCGACAGGAGCAGTTCTTC. Protein: CASSDRQEQFF.

The rearrangement joins TRBV6-5 to TRBJ1-3; D remains ambiguous. The CDR3 covers 14 residues. Per the germline V gene, CDR1 is MNHEY and CDR2 is SVGAGI. V was pared by 2 bases and J by 2 bases, with 7 bases between. The CDR3 region is CASSYRRAGNTIYF. CDR3 coding DNA: TGTGCCAGCAGTTACCGACGAGCTGGAAACACCATATATTTT.

This clonotype was observed a handful of times. The rearrangement links TRBV20-1 to TRBJ2-7, with D unclear. The CDR3 contains 11 residues. Trimming removed 3 bases from V and 4 bases from J, with 7 bases in between. Germline CDR1 reads DFQATT; CDR2 reads SNEGSKA (reference sequence). CDR3 nucleotides: TGCAGTGCTAGCCAGCGTTACGAGCAGTACTTC. It specifies CSASQRYEQYF.

This clonotype was seen many times. V gene TRBV6-5 combines with J gene TRBJ1-5; D is perhaps TRBD1 (6 bases). V was shortened by 7 bases and J by 7 bases, with 14 bases between the two germline ends. CDR3 length equals 13 residues. Germline loops: CDR1 MNHEY, CDR2 SVGAGI. The CDR3 nucleotides are TGTGCCAGCAAAGGTGCGGGGGGCCAGCCCCAGCATTTT. It is translated as CASKGAGGQPQHF.

This clonotype showed up just a few times. The rearrangement joins TRBV7-2 to TRBJ2-5, with 7 bases fitting TRBD2. The V gene's germline CDR1 is SGHTA and CDR2 FQGNSA. V gave up 7 bases and J gave up 2 bases; unmatched junction bases: 16. The CDR3 length is 17 residues. The CDR3 DNA sequence: TGTGCCAGCACCCATCGGTGGCGGGGGACGCTGCAAGAGACCCAGTACTTC. Translated: CASTHRWRGTLQETQYF.

This clonotype was found a few times. The rearrangement joins TRBV7-8 to TRBJ2-1; D is perhaps TRBD1 or TRBD2 (5 bases each). This CDR3 comprises 17 residues. Germline loops: CDR1 SGHVS, CDR2 FQNEAQ. Trimming cost V 1 base and J 6 bases, with 19 bases left between them. CDR3 sequence: CASSLDWAGGRSNEQFF. For the CDR3, the DNA is TGTGCCAGCAGCTTAGATTGGGCTGGGGGTAGGTCCAATGAGCAGTTCTTC. The variable domain in full, completed from reference TRBV7-8 and TRBJ2-1, reads GAGVSQSPRYKVAKRGQDVALRCDPISGHVSLFWYQQALGQGPEFLTYFQNEAQLDKSGLPSDRFFAERPEGSVSTLKIQRTQQEDSAVYLCASSLDWAGGRSNEQFFGPGTRLTVL.

This clonotype was observed many times. CDR3 nucleotide sequence: TGCGCCAGCAGCCAAGACGAGGGGATTATGACGGGCTCCAAGGGGCAGTTCTTC. It specifies CASSQDEGIMTGSKGQFF. The chain uses TRBV4-1 and TRBJ2-1; possibly TRBD1 or TRBD2 for D (5 bases each). V was cut by 0 bases and J by 12 bases, with 27 bases left in between. Germline-derived CDR1 and CDR2 are MGHRA and YSYEKL. This CDR3 comprises 18 residues.

This clonotype has a handful of counts. The chain couples TRBV3-1 to TRBJ1-1; D gene unclear. The CDR3 loop spans 14 amino acids. V lost 1 base, J lost 6 bases, and 12 bases lay in between. Germline values: CDR1 LGHDT, CDR2 YNNKEL (reference sequence). Here the CDR3 DNA reads TGTGCCAGCAGCCAAGTCCCTCGTGAGGCTGAAGCTTTCTTT. Its translation: CASSQVPREAEAFF. The full variable domain, completed using reference TRBV3-1 and TRBJ1-1, is DTAVSQTPKYLVTQMGNDKSIKCEQNLGHDTMYWYKQDSKKFLKIMFSYNNKELIINETVPNRFSPKSPDKAHLNLHINSLELGDSAVYFCASSQVPREAEAFFGQGTRLTVV.

There are a few counts of this clonotype. The rearrangement uses TRBV6-2 or TRBV6-3 and TRBJ2-7; a weak D match, TRBD2 (5 bases). The germline V gene has CDR1 MNHEY and CDR2 SVGEGT. Trimming cost V 10 bases and J 1 base, with 11 bases left between them. The CDR3 contains 12 residues. CDR3 amino acids: CATPGDSYEQYF. For the CDR3, the DNA is TGTGCCACACCCGGGGATTCCTACGAGCAGTACTTC.

This clonotype was detected many times. The chain has TRBV7-2 and TRBJ2-7; 10 bases align to TRBD1. The length of the CDR3 is 15 residues. Germline assignment: CDR1 SGHTA and CDR2 FQGNSA. V lost 3 bases, J lost 2 bases, and 4 bases stayed unmatched. Here the CDR3 reads CASSFAGTGAYEQYV. The CDR3 DNA reads TGTGCCAGCAGCTTCGCCGGGACAGGGGCCTACGAGCAGTACGTC.

This clonotype was recorded a few times. V and J are TRBV7-8 and TRBJ2-1; the D gene could be TRBD1 or TRBD2 (6 bases each). In germline, CDR1 is SGHVS, CDR2 FQNEAQ. Trimming stripped 1 base from V and 3 bases from J, with 16 bases between. This CDR3 is 17 amino acids long. CDR3 region: CASSLGGPGASYNEQFF. The CDR3 DNA sequence: TGTGCCAGCAGCTTAGGGGGACCGGGGGCCAGCTACAATGAGCAGTTCTTC.

This clonotype was counted many times. The rearrangement uses TRBV2 and TRBJ1-1; D gene ambiguous. The CDR3 sequence is 13 residues long. V was trimmed by 4 bases and J by 1 base, leaving 7 bases between them. Germline V CDR1 and CDR2: SNHLY, FYNNEI. CDR3: CASSVVENTEAFF. The CDR3 region has the DNA TGTGCCAGCAGTGTGGTAGAGAACACTGAAGCTTTCTTT.

This clonotype was picked up many times. V usage is TRBV30 and J usage is TRBJ1-6; D is unresolved. Trimming shortened V by 2 bases and J by 7 bases, and 12 bases separated the two germline ends. The length of the CDR3 is 14 residues. Germline loops: CDR1 GTSNPN, CDR2 SVGIG (reference sequence). This CDR3 reads CAWSPWTENSPLHF. Written as DNA, the CDR3 is TGTGCCTGGAGTCCCTGGACTGAGAATTCACCCCTCCACTTT.

The chain is built from TRBV29-1 and TRBJ2-7; no firm D call. V was clipped by 0 bases and J by 8 bases, with 17 bases between them. CDR1 is SQVTM and CDR2 is ANQGSEA in the germline V gene. This CDR3 spans 14 amino acids. DNA for the CDR3: TGCAGCGTTGAAGAAGGCACCCCCGGGTTCAAGCAGTACTTC. Encoded protein: CSVEEGTPGFKQYF.

This clonotype has just a few counts. The chain couples TRBV5-6 to TRBJ2-7; 10 bases match TRBD1. V dropped 0 bases and J dropped 10; count of bases not matched to a gene: 10. There are 15 residues in the CDR3. Germline lookup yields CDR1 SGHDT and CDR2 YYEEEE. CDR3 region: CASSLGWDRGAVQYF. CDR3 coding DNA: TGTGCCAGCAGCTTGGGGTGGGACAGGGGCGCGGTACAGTACTTC.

The rearrangement joins TRBV7-3 to TRBJ2-1; D ambiguous. The CDR3 extends over 13 amino acids. V gave up 0 bases and J gave up 6 bases, with 6 bases separating them. Per germline, CDR1 SGHTA and CDR2 FQGTGA. In DNA, the CDR3 is TGTGCCAGCAGCTTAACCTTAGCCAATGAGCAGTTCTTC. Translation: CASSLTLANEQFF. The full variable domain, in which reference TRBV7-3 and TRBJ2-1 provide the parts outside the CDR3, is GAGVSQTPSNKVTEKGKYVELRCDPISGHTALYWYRQSLGQGPEFLIYFQGTGAADDSGLPNDRFFAVRPEGSVSTLKIQRTERGDSAVYLCASSLTLANEQFFGPGTRLTVL.

CDR3 bases: TGTGCCAGCACCCCATTATGGAATTCCAATGAGCAGTTCTTC. This encodes CASTPLWNSNEQFF. The chain links TRBV7-2 to TRBJ2-1; D remains unclear. This CDR3 has 14 amino acids. CDR1 SGHTA and CDR2 FQGNSA come from the germline V gene. Trimming left V 7 bases short and J 6 bases short, with 16 bases between.

In this sample, this clonotype turned up many times. The chain links TRBV7-2 to TRBJ2-1; TRBD1 is a possible D gene (6 bases). The germline V gene has CDR1 SGHTA and CDR2 FQGNSA. This CDR3 has 14 residues. V lost 4 bases and J 1 base, leaving 8 bases between the germline ends. The CDR3 DNA sequence: TGTGCCAGCAGCTGGCAGGGGTCCTACAATGAGCAGTTCTTC. Its protein is CASSWQGSYNEQFF.

The J gene is TRBJ1-5, the V gene TRBV11-2; D is uncertain. CDR1 is SGHAT, CDR2 FQNNGV, per germline. The CDR3 totals 16 residues. V was shortened by 5 bases and J by 4 bases, with 18 bases between the two germline ends. The CDR3 region is CASSHVRALRNQPQHF. The CDR3, as DNA: TGTGCCAGCAGCCACGTCCGGGCCCTGCGGAATCAGCCCCAGCATTTT.